This T cell receptor beta chain was captured by sequencing in a study of cytomegalovirus exposure and HLA in healthy donors. There are 16 residues in the CDR3. After removal of 0 bases from V and 8 bases from J, the junction contained 12 bases not matched to a gene. CDR1 is SGHRS and CDR2 is YFSETQ in the germline V gene. Overall study results and limits: Rare TCR sequences dominated, though some public TCRs recurred in many donors. Data from an earlier analysis indicated that most TCR beta V segments were productive either about 87% or about 30% of the time. No immune exposure information besides CMV serostatus was available.

Primers included in the PCR were 60 Vbeta and 13 Jbeta primers. In the authors' workflow: Among the unique TCR beta chains that a later analysis counted, around 82 million in all, around 11 million were shared. TCRdb's table, derived via immunoSEQ multiplex PCR, lists solely in-frame clones and lacks some. V, J and clone size were drawn from that table, and D and trimming were deduced from the DNA. The sample has some 140,000 clones; around 73% are singletons. Concerning this clone: Its matching antigen is unknown. Within the sample, other DNA sequences also encode this same CDR3.

This receptor was taken from a man aged 45-65 years in good health and CMV-seronegative. The chain is built from TRBV5-1 and TRBJ1-2; TRBD1 matches at 8 bases. Sequencing was performed on PBMCs. In DNA, the CDR3 is TGCGCCAGCAGCTTGGGTTGGACAGGGAGCCTGGAGGGCTACACCTTC. It translates to CASSLGWTGSLEGYTF.